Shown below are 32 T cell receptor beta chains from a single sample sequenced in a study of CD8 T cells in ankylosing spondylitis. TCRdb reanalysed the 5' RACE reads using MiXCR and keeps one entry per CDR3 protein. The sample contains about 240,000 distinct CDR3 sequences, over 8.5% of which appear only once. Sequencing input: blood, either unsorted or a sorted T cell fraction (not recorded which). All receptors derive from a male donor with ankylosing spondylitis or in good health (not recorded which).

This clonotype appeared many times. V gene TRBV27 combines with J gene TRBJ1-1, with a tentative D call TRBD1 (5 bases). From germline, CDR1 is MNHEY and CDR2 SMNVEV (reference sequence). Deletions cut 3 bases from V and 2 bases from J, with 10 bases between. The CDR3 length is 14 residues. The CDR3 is CASSFGDANTEAFF. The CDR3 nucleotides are TGTGCCAGCAGTTTCGGGGACGCTAACACTGAAGCTTTCTTT.

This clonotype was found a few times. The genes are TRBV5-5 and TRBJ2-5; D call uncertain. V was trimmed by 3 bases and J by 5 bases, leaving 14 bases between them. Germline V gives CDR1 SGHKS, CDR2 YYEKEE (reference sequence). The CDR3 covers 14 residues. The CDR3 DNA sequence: TGTGCCAGCAGCTCGCTAGAGGAGAGGGAGACCCAGTACTTC. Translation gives CASSSLEERETQYF. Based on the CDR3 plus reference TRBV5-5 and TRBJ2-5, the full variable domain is DAGVTQSPTHLIKTRGQQVTLRCSPISGHKSVSWYQQVLGQGPQFIFQYYEKEERGRGNFPDRFSARQFPNYSSELNVNALLLGDSALYLCASSSLEERETQYFGPGTRLLVL.

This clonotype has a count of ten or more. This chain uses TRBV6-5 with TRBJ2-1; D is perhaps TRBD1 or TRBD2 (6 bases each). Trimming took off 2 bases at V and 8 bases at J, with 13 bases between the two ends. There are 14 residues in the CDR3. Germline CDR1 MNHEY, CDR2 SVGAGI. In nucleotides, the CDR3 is TGTGCCAGCAGTTACCGCAGGGGAGGCTATGAGCAGTTCTTC. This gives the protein CASSYRRGGYEQFF.

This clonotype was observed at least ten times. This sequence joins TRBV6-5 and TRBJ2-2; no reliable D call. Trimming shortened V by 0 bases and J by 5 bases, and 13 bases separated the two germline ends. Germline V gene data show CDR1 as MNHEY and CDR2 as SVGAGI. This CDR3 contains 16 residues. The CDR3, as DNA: TGTGCCAGCAGTTACTCGAGAAGAATAGGGACCGGGGAGCTGTTTTTT. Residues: CASSYSRRIGTGELFF.

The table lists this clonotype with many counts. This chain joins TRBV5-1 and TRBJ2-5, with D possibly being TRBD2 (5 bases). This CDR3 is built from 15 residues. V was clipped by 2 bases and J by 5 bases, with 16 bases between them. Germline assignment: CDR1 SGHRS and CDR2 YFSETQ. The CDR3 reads CASSLLGARGETQYF. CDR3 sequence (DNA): TGCGCCAGCAGCTTACTCGGTGCTCGAGGGGAGACCCAGTACTTC. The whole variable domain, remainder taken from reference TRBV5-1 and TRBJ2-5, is KAGVTQTPRYLIKTRGQQVTLSCSPISGHRSVSWYQQTPGQGLQFLFEYFSETQRNKGNFPGRFSGRQFSNSRSEMNVSTLELGDSALYLCASSLLGARGETQYFGPGTRLLVL.

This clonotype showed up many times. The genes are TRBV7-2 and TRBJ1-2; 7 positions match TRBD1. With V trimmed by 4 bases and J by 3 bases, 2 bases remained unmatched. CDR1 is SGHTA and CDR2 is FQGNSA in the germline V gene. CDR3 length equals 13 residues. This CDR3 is CASSSGTDYGYTF. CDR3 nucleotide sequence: TGTGCCAGCAGCTCAGGGACAGACTATGGCTACACCTTC.

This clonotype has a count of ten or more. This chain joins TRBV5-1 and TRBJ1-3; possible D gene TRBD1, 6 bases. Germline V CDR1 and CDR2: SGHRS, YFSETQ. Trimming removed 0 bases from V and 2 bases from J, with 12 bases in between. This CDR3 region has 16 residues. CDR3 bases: TGCGCCAGCAGCTTGGGACAGGACCGACCTGGAAACACCATATATTTT. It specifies CASSLGQDRPGNTIYF.

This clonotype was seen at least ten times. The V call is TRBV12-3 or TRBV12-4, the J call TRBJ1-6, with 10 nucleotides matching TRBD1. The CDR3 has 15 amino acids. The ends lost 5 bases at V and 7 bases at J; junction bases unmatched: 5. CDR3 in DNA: TGTGCCAGCAGTCCAAGGGGACAGGGGAATTCACCCCTCCACTTT. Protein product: CASSPRGQGNSPLHF.

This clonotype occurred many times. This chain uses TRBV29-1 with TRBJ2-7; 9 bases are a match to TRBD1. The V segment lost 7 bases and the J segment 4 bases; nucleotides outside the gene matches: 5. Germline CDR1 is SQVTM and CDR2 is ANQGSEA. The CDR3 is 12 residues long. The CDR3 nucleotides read TGCAGCGGGGACAGGGAACTATACGAGCAGTACTTC. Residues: CSGDRELYEQYF.

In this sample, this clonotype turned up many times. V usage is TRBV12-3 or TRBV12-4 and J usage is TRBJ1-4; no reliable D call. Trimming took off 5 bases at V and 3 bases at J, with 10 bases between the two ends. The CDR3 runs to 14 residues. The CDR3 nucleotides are TGTGCCAGCAGTCATCAGAATTCTAATGAAAAACTGTTTTTT. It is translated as CASSHQNSNEKLFF.

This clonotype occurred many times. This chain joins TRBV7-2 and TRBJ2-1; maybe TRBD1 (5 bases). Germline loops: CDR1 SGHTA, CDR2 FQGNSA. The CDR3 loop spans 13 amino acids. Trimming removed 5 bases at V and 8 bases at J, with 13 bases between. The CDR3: CASSPQGLDEQFF. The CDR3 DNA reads TGTGCCAGCAGCCCTCAGGGTTTGGATGAGCAGTTCTTC. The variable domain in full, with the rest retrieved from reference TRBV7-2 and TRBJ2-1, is GAGVSQSPSNKVTEKGKDVELRCDPISGHTALYWYRQSLGQGLEFLIYFQGNSAPDKSGLPSDRFSAERTGGSVSTLTIQRTQQEDSAVYLCASSPQGLDEQFFGPGTRLTVL.

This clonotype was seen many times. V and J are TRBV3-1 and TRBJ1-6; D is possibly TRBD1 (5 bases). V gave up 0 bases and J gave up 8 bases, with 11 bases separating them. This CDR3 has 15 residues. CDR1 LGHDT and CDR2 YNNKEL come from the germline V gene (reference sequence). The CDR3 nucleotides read TGTGCCAGCAGCCAAGATGGCGGGGCTGATTCACCCCTCCACTTT. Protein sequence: CASSQDGGADSPLHF.

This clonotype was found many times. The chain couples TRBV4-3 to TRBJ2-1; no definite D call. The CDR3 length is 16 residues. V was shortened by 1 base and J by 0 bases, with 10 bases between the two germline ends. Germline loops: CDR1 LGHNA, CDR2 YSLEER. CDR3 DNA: TGCGCCAGCAGCCAAGCCGTGGCTACCTCCTACAATGAGCAGTTCTTC. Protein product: CASSQAVATSYNEQFF.

CDR3 sequence: CASSGTGAPETQYF. The CDR3 DNA reads TGTGCCAGCAGCGGGACAGGGGCACCAGAGACCCAGTACTTC. The V and J genes are TRBV11-2 and TRBJ2-5, with 10 bases matching TRBD1. Looked up from germline, CDR1 is SGHAT and CDR2 is FQNNGV. The ends lost 5 bases at V and 4 bases at J; junction bases unmatched: 4. This CDR3 has 14 residues.

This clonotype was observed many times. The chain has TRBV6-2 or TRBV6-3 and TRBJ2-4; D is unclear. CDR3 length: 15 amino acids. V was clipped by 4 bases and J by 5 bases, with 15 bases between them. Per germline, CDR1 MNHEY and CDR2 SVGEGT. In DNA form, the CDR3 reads TGTGCCAGCAGTTCCGACGGGCGCCTGCAAAACATTCAGTACTTC. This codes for CASSSDGRLQNIQYF.

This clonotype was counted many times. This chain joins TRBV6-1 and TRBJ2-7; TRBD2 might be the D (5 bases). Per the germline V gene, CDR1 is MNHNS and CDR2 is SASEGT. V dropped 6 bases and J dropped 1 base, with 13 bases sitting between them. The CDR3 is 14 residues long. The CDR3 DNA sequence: TGTGCCAGCAGCCCGACTGGGGAGTCCTACGAGCAGTACTTC. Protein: CASSPTGESYEQYF.

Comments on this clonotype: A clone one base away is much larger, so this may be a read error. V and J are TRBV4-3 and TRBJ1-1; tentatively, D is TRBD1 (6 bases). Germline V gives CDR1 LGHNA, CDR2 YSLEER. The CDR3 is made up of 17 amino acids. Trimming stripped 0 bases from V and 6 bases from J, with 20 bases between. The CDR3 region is CASSQDSADRPNPEAFF. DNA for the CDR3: TGCGCCAGCAGCCAAGATTCGGCGGACAGACCTAACCCTGAAGCTTTCTTT.

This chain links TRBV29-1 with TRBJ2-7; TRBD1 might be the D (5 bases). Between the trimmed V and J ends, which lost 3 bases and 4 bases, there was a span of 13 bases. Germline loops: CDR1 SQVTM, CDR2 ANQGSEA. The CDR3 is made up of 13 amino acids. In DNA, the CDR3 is TGCAGCGTTGAGGTCCCCCGGACATACGAGCAGTACTTC. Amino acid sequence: CSVEVPRTYEQYF.

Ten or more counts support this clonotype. CDR3 nucleotide sequence: TGTGCCAGCAGCTTGGTGGCAGGGACTTACGAGCAGTACTTC. This codes for CASSLVAGTYEQYF. The J gene is TRBJ2-7, the V gene TRBV5-4; possibly TRBD2 for D (6 bases). The length of the CDR3 is 14 residues. Deletions cut 0 bases from V and 4 bases from J, with 11 bases between. Germline values: CDR1 SGHNT, CDR2 YYREEE (reference sequence).

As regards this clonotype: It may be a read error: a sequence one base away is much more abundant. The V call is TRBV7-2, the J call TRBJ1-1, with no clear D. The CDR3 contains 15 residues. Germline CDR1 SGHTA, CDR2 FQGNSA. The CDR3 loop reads CASSLVTQMNTEDFF. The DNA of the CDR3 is TGTGCCAGCAGCTTAGTGACACAAATGAACACTGAAGATTTCTTT.

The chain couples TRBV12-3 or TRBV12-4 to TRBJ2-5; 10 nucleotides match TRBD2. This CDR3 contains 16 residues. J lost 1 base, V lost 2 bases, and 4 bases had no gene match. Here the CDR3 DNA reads TGTGCCAGCAGTTTATTAGCGGGAGGCCCCCAAGAGACCCAGTACTTC. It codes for CASSLLAGGPQETQYF.

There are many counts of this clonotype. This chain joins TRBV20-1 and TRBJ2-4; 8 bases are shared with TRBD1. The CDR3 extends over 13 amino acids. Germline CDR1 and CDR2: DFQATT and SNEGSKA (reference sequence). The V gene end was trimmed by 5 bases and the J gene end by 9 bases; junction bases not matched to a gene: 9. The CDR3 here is CSALPQGAVIQYF. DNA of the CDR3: TGCAGTGCTCTACCGCAGGGGGCGGTCATTCAGTACTTC.

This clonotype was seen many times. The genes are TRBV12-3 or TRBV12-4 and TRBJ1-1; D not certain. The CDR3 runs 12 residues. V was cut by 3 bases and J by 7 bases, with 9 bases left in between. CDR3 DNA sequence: TGTGCCAGCAGTTTCAGCGGAATTGAAGCTTTCTTT. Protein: CASSFSGIEAFF.

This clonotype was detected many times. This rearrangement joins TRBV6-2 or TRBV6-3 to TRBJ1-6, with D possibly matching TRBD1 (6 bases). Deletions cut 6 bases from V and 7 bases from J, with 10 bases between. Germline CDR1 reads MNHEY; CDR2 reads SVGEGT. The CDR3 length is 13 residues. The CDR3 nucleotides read TGTGCCAGCAGGACCGACAGGAATTCACCCCTCCACTTT. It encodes CASRTDRNSPLHF.

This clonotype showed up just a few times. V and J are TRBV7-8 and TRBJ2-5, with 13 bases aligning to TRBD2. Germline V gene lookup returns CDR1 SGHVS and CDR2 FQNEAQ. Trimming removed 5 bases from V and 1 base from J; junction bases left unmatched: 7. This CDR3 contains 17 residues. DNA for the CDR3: TGTGCCAGCAGCCCCCGGACTAGCGGGGGCCTCCAAGAGACCCAGTACTTC. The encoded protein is CASSPRTSGGLQETQYF.

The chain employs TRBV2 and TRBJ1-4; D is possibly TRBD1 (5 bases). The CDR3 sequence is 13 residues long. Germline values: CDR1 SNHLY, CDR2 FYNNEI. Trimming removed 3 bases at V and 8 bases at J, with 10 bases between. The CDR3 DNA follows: TGTGCCAGCAGTGATTTCGGGACCGAAAAACTGTTTTTT. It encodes CASSDFGTEKLFF.

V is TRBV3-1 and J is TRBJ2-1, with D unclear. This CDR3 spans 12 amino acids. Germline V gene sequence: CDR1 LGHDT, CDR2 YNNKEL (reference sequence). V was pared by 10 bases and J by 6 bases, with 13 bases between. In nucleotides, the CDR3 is TGTGCCACCGGGTCAGCAGGCAATGAGCAGTTCTTC. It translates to CATGSAGNEQFF.

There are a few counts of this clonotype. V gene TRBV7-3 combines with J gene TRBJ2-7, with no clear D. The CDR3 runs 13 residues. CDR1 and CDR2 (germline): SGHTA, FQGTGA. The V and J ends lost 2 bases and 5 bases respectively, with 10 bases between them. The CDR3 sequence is CASSLSTFDEQYF. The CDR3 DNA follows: TGTGCCAGCAGCTTATCAACCTTTGACGAGCAGTACTTC.

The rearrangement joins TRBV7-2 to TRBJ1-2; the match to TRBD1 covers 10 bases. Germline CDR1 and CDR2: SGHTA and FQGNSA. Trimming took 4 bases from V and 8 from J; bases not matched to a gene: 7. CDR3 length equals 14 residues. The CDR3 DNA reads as TGTGCCAGCAGCTCACCGGACAGGGGGTCGGGCTACACCTTC. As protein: CASSSPDRGSGYTF.

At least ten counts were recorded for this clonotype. The DNA of the CDR3 is TGTGCCAGCAGCCTGGGACAAAAAGAGACCCAGTACTTC. Protein sequence: CASSLGQKETQYF. V usage is TRBV12-3 or TRBV12-4 and J usage is TRBJ2-5, with a weak D call TRBD1 (6 bases). Between the trimmed V and J ends, which lost 6 bases and 3 bases, there was a span of 11 bases. This CDR3 has 13 amino acids.

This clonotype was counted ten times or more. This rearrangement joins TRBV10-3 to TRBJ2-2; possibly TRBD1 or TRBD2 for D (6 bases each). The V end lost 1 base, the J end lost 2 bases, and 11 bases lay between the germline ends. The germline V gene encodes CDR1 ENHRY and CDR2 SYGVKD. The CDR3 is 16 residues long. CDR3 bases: TGTGCCATCAGTGAGTGGGGGGCCTCCAACACCGGGGAGCTGTTTTTT. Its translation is CAISEWGASNTGELFF.

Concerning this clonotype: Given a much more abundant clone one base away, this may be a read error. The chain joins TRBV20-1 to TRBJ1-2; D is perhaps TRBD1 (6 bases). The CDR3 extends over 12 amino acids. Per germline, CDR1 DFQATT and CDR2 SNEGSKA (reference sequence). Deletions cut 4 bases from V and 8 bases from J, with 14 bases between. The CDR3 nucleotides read TGCAGTGCTATTTCTAACAGGGAAGGCTACACCTTC. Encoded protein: CSAISNREGYTF.